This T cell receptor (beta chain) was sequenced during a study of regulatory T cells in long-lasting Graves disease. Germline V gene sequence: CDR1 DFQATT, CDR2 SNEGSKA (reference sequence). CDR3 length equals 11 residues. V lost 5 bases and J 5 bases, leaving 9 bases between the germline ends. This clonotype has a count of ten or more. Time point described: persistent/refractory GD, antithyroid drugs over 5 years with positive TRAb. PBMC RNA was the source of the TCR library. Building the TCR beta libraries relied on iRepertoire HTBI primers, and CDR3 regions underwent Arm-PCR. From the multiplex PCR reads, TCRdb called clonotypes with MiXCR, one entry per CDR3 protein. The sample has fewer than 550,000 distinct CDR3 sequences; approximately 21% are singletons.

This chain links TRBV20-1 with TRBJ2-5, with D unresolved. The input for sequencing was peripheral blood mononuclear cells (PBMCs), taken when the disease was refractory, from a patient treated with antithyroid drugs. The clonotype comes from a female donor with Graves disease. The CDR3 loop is CSALLGETQYF. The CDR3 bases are TGCAGTGCTCTCCTGGGGGAGACCCAGTACTTC.